This TCR beta chain was observed in a study of T cells after yellow fever vaccination. Background on the study: Staining for CD3, CD45RA, CCR7 and CD95 enabled sorting of EM, EMRA, CM and Tscm memory subsets.

The CDR3 has 15 amino acids. Trimming took off 4 bases at V and 3 bases at J, with 16 bases between the two ends. Germline V CDR1 and CDR2: MNHEY, SMNVEV (reference sequence). TCRdb ran MiXCR on the 5' RACE reads and lists one entry per CDR3 protein. The sample consists of 46,000 or so distinct CDR3 sequences, 5% to 8% of them appearing once. In this sample, this clonotype turned up many times. The V call is TRBV27, the J call TRBJ2-7; maybe TRBD1 (6 bases). This receptor was identified in a man under 40 who received the YFV17D yellow fever vaccine. The sample here was PBMCs, either bulk or a sorted T-cell subset (CD4+, CD8+, memory, or dextramer-sorted; not recorded which), taken 45 days after the yellow fever booster vaccination. In DNA form, the CDR3 reads TGTGCCAGCAGTTGGGCCAGGGGCGGTAGCTACGAGCAGTACTTC. It is translated as CASSWARGGSYEQYF.